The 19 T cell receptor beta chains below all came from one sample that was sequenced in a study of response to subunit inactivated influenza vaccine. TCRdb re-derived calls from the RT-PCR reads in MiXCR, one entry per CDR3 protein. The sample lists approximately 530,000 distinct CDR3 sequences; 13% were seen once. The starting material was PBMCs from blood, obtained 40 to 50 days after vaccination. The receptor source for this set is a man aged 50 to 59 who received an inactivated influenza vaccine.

The CDR3 loop reads CASKPTGSSNQPQHF. The CDR3 nucleotides read TGTGCCAGCAAGCCGACAGGGTCTAGCAATCAGCCCCAGCATTTT. The chain combines TRBV12-3 or TRBV12-4 with TRBJ1-5; 7 nucleotides align to TRBD1. Unmatched junction bases numbered 6, after V lost 7 bases and J lost 0 bases. The CDR3 extends over 15 amino acids.

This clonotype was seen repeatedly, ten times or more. CDR3 coding DNA: TGTGCCAGCAGTTCGGGCGGGCATGAAAAACTGTTTTTT. Amino acids: CASSSGGHEKLFF. The gene calls are TRBV12-3 or TRBV12-4 and TRBJ1-4; D gene unclear. The V end lost 4 bases, the J end lost 6 bases, and 9 bases lay between the germline ends. The CDR3 extends over 13 amino acids.

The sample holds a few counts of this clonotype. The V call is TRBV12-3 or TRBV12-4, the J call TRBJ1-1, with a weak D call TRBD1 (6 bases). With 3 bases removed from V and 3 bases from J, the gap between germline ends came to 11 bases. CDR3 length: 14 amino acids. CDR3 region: CASSFSGVYTEAFF. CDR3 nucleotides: TGTGCCAGCAGTTTTTCAGGGGTCTACACTGAAGCTTTCTTT.

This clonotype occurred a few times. The CDR3 spells CASSPGRDIETQYF. Here the CDR3 DNA reads TGCGCCAGCAGCCCTGGCAGGGACATTGAGACCCAGTACTTC. This sequence joins TRBV5-1 and TRBJ2-5, with D perhaps matching TRBD1 (6 bases). The CDR3 is 14 residues long. Germline-derived CDR1 and CDR2 are SGHRS and YFSETQ. V was clipped by 4 bases and J by 5 bases, with 15 bases between them.

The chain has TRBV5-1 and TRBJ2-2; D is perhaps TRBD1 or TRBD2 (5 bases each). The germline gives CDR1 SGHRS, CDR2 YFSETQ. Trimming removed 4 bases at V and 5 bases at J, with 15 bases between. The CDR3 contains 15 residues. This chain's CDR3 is CASSLGTLGTGELFF. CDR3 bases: TGCGCCAGCAGCCTGGGGACCCTGGGGACCGGGGAGCTGTTTTTT.

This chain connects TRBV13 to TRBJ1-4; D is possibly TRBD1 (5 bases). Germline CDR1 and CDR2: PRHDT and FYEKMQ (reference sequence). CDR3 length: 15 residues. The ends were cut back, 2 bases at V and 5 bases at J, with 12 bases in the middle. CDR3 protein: CASSLQGVQNEKLFF. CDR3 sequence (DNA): TGTGCCAGCAGCTTACAGGGCGTGCAAAATGAAAAACTGTTTTTT.

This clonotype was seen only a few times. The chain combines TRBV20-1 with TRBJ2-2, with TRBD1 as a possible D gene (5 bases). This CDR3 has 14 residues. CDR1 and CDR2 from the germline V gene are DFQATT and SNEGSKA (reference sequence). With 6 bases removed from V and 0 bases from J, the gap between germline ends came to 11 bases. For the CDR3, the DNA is TGCAGTGCCAGGGAACAGGCGAACACCGGGGAGCTGTTTTTT. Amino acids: CSAREQANTGELFF.

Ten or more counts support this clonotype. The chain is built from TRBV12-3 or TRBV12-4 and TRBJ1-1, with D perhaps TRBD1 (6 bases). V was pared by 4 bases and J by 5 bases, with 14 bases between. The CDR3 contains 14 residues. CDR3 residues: CASSSSGASTEAFF. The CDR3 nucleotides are TGTGCCAGCAGTTCCTCAGGGGCGAGTACTGAAGCTTTCTTT.

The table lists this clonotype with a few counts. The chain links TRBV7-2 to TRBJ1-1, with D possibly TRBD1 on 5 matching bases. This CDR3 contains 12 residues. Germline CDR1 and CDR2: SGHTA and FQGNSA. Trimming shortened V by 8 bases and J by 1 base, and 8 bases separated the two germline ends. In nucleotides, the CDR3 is TGTGCCAGCTTAACAGGGAACACTGAAGCTTTCTTT. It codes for CASLTGNTEAFF.

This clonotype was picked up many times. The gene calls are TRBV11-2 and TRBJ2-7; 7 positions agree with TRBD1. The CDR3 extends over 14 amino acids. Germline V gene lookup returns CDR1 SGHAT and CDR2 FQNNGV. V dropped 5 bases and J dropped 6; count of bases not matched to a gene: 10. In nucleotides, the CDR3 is TGTGCCAGCAGCCAGACAGGGCCCCGGGGCGAGCAGTACTTC. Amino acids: CASSQTGPRGEQYF. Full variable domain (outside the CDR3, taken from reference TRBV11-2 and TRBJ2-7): EAGVAQSPRYKIIEKRQSVAFWCNPISGHATLYWYQQILGQGPKLLIQFQNNGVVDDSQLPKDRFSAERLKGVDSTLKIQPAKLEDSAVYLCASSQTGPRGEQYFGPGTRLTVT.

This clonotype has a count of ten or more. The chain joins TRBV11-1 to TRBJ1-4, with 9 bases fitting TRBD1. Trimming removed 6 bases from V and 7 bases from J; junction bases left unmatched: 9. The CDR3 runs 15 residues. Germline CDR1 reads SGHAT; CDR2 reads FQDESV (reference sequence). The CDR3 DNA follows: TGTGCCAGCAGTCCGACGCCGGGACAGGGTGAAAAACTGTTTTTT. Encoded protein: CASSPTPGQGEKLFF.

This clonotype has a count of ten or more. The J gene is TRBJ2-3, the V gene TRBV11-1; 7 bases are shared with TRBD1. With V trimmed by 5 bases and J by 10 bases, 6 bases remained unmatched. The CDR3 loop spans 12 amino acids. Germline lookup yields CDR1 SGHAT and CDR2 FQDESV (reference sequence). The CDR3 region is CASSPTGFSQYF. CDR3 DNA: TGTGCCAGCAGCCCGACAGGGTTCTCGCAGTATTTT.

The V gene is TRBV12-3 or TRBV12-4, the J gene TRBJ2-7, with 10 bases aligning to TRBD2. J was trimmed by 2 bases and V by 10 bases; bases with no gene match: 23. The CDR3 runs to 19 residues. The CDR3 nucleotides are TGTGCCATCTGTTTAGCGCTAAGGGGACTAGCGTTTAGGACCTACGAGCAGTACTTC. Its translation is CAICLALRGLAFRTYEQYF.

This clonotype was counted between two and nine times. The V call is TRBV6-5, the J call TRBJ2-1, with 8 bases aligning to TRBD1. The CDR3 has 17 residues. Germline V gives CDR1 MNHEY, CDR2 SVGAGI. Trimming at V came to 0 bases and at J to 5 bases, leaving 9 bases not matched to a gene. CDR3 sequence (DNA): TGTGCCAGCAGTTACTCCCGGACAGGGTCCACCCACAATGAGCAGTTCTTC. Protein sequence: CASSYSRTGSTHNEQFF.

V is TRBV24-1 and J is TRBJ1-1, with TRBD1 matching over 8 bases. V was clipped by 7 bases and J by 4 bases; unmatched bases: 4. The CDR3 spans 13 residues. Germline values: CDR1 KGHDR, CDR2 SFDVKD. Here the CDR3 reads CATSITGGTEAFF. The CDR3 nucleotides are TGTGCCACCAGCATCACAGGGGGCACTGAAGCTTTCTTT.

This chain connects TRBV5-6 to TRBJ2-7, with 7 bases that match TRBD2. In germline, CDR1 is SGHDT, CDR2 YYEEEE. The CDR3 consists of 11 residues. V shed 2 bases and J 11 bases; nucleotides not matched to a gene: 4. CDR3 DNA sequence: TGTGCCAGCAGCTTTGGGAGCGGGGAGTACTTC. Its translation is CASSFGSGEYF.

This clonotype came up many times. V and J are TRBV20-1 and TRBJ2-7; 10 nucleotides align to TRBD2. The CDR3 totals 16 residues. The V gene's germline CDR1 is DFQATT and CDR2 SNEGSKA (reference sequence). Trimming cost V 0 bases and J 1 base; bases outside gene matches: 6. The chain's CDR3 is CSARDLGTSVSYEQYF. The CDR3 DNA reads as TGCAGTGCTAGAGATCTTGGGACTAGCGTATCCTACGAGCAGTACTTC.

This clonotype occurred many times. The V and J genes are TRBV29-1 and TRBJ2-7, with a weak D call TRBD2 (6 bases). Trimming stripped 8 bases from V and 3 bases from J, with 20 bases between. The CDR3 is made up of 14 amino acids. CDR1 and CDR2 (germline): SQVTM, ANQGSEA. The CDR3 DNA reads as TGCAGCTCCCCCGGAGGGCTTAATCTCTACGAGCAGTACTTC. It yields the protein CSSPGGLNLYEQYF.

The CDR3 here is CASSFSGADTQYF. Written as DNA, the CDR3 is TGTGCCAGCAGCTTTTCCGGAGCAGATACGCAGTATTTT. The rearrangement links TRBV7-9 to TRBJ2-3; D is unresolved. The CDR3 spans 13 residues. CDR1 is SEHNR and CDR2 is FQNEAQ in the germline V gene (reference sequence). V was clipped by 3 bases and J by 4 bases, with 8 bases between them.